The 28 T cell receptor beta chains reported below all come from one sample, sequenced in a study of neoadjuvant anti-PD-1 for oral cavity cancer. Assay: immunoSEQ multiplex PCR; the TCRdb copy retains only in-frame clones and omits some. Of tens of thousands of clones listed, approximately 79% are singletons. Sequencing used PBMCs, obtained before nivolumab (anti-PD-1) treatment. All receptors derive from a person aged 40 to 85 with oral cavity squamous cell carcinoma.

The chain carries TRBV2 and TRBJ1-5; the match to TRBD1 covers 7 bases. This CDR3 is 17 amino acids long. Germline V gene sequence: CDR1 SNHLY, CDR2 FYNNEI. V shed 4 bases, J shed 0 bases, and the junction held 9 bases outside the gene matches. The CDR3 is CASSGPGTVLSNQPQHF. Written as DNA, the CDR3 is TGTGCCAGCAGTGGCCCCGGGACAGTACTTAGCAATCAGCCCCAGCATTTT.

This chain uses TRBV9 with TRBJ2-3, with 7 bases identical to TRBD1. The V segment lost 0 bases and the J segment 4 bases; nucleotides outside the gene matches: 8. The CDR3 runs 16 residues. The germline CDR1 and CDR2 sequences are SGDLS and YYNGEE. This CDR3 reads CASSVAPGGVADTQYF. CDR3 DNA: TGTGCCAGCAGCGTAGCTCCAGGGGGAGTAGCAGATACGCAGTATTTT.

The chain employs TRBV6-6 and TRBJ1-4; D unresolved. The germline V and J ends were trimmed by 6 bases and 8 bases, with 7 bases remaining between them. The CDR3 totals 11 residues. The germline V gene has CDR1 MNHNY and CDR2 SVGAGI (reference sequence). In DNA, the CDR3 is TGTGCCAGCAGGGGTGGGGAAAAACTGTTTTTT. Translation: CASRGGEKLFF.

This chain joins TRBV30 and TRBJ1-2; 10 bases are a match to TRBD1. Germline V gene sequence: CDR1 GTSNPN, CDR2 SVGIG (reference sequence). The CDR3 extends over 13 amino acids. The junction had 5 bases not matched to a gene; V was cut back by 3 bases and J by 7 bases. CDR3 in amino acids: CAWRRTGGVGYTF. CDR3 nucleotides: TGTGCCTGGAGACGGACAGGGGGAGTTGGCTACACCTTC.

This CDR3 is CASTLDRGLYGYTF. The CDR3 DNA reads TGTGCCAGCACGTTGGACAGGGGGCTATATGGCTACACCTTC. V usage is TRBV7-6 and J usage is TRBJ1-2, with 11 bases matching TRBD1. CDR3 length equals 14 residues. Unmatched junction bases numbered 6, after V lost 7 bases and J lost 5 bases. From germline, CDR1 is SGHVS and CDR2 FNYEAQ.

The rearrangement uses TRBV19 and TRBJ1-1; D ambiguous. Trimming removed 10 bases at V and 2 bases at J, with 20 bases between. Germline V gene sequence: CDR1 LNHDA, CDR2 SQIVND (reference sequence). The CDR3 has 15 residues. The CDR3 nucleotides read TGTGCCACCAAGGAGACCCATAGAAGTAACACTGAAGCTTTCTTT. It translates to CATKETHRSNTEAFF.

The chain links TRBV13 to TRBJ2-2, with TRBD2 matching 8 bases. This CDR3 spans 17 amino acids. The germline gives CDR1 PRHDT, CDR2 FYEKMQ (reference sequence). V was clipped by 2 bases and J by 3 bases; unmatched bases: 8. This chain's CDR3 is CASSLRVTAGDTGELFF. CDR3 sequence (DNA): TGTGCCAGCAGCTTACGGGTTACAGCGGGGGACACCGGGGAGCTGTTTTTT.

The CDR3 nucleotides are TGTGCCAGCAGCTTCAGACCGGGACAGGGGGCGAGTCAGCCCCAGCATTTT. It specifies CASSFRPGQGASQPQHF. The genes are TRBV5-5 and TRBJ1-5; 12 positions agree with TRBD1. The CDR3 loop spans 17 amino acids. The junction had 9 bases not matched to a gene; V was cut back by 2 bases and J by 6 bases. The germline CDR1 and CDR2 sequences are SGHKS and YYEKEE (reference sequence).

The chain combines TRBV11-2 with TRBJ2-2; 8 bases match TRBD2. The V segment lost 3 bases and the J segment 7 bases; nucleotides outside the gene matches: 10. The CDR3 consists of 16 residues. The V gene's germline CDR1 is SGHAT and CDR2 FQNNGV. As DNA, the CDR3 is TGTGCCAGCAGCTTCCCGGGACTAGGCATCATCGGGGAGCTGTTTTTT. It encodes CASSFPGLGIIGELFF.

The chain links TRBV19 to TRBJ1-2; weak D call: TRBD1 (5 bases). The CDR3 totals 14 residues. V was clipped by 5 bases and J by 4 bases, with 14 bases between them. Germline assignment: CDR1 LNHDA and CDR2 SQIVND (reference sequence). CDR3 sequence: CASSVPGAAYGYTF. In DNA, the CDR3 is TGTGCCAGTAGTGTCCCCGGGGCCGCCTATGGCTACACCTTC.

This clone was recorded only once. The chain employs TRBV18 and TRBJ1-5; possible D gene TRBD1, 6 bases. V was shortened by 6 bases and J by 4 bases, with 13 bases between the two germline ends. The CDR3 extends over 14 amino acids. CDR1 and CDR2 (germline): KGHSH, LQKENI. CDR3 residues: CASSQAQGNQPQHF. The CDR3, as DNA: TGTGCCAGCTCCCAGGCACAGGGAAATCAGCCCCAGCATTTT.

The chain carries TRBV29-1 and TRBJ2-5; D is possibly TRBD1 (6 bases). The CDR3 extends over 13 amino acids. Germline V lookup: CDR1 SQVTM, CDR2 ANQGSEA. The V end lost 7 bases, the J end lost 5 bases, and 17 bases lay between the germline ends. The CDR3 region is CSAGQLEGETQYF. For the CDR3, the DNA is TGCAGCGCCGGACAGCTCGAGGGGGAGACCCAGTACTTC.

The chain has TRBV4-1 and TRBJ1-2; 8 nucleotides agree with TRBD1. The CDR3 runs 17 residues. V lost 0 bases and J lost 5; bases outside the gene matches: 11. CDR1 and CDR2 (germline): MGHRA, YSYEKL. CDR3 nucleotides: TGCGCCAGCAGCCAAGATCGGGGCAGGGGGCGCTATTATGGCTACACCTTC. The encoded protein is CASSQDRGRGRYYGYTF.

This chain joins TRBV30 and TRBJ1-5; perhaps TRBD1 as D (6 bases). The CDR3 is made up of 15 amino acids. V was pared by 2 bases and J by 0 bases, with 11 bases between. The germline CDR1 and CDR2 sequences are GTSNPN and SVGIG (reference sequence). Here the CDR3 DNA reads TGTGCCTGGAGTCACGACAGGCATAGCAATCAGCCCCAGCATTTT. This encodes CAWSHDRHSNQPQHF. The whole variable domain, remainder taken from reference TRBV30 and TRBJ1-5, is SQTIHQWPATLVQPVGSPLSLECTVEGTSNPNLYWYRQAAGRGLQLLFYSVGIGQISSEVPQNLSASRPQDRQFILSSKKLLLSDSGFYLCAWSHDRHSNQPQHFGDGTRLSIL.

The CDR3 loop reads CALGPSNYGYTF. The CDR3 nucleotides read TGTGCCTTGGGACCTTCTAACTATGGCTACACCTTC. This chain connects TRBV30 to TRBJ1-2; D might be TRBD1 (5 bases). V was clipped by 7 bases and J by 0 bases, with 9 bases between them. Germline lookup yields CDR1 GTSNPN and CDR2 SVGIG (reference sequence). The CDR3 contains 12 residues.

The V and J genes are TRBV4-1 and TRBJ1-2; the D is unclear. The CDR3 sequence is 14 residues long. With 0 bases removed from V and 8 bases from J, the gap between germline ends came to 13 bases. The germline gives CDR1 MGHRA, CDR2 YSYEKL. CDR3 DNA sequence: TGCGCCAGCAGCCAAGAAAGGACGGGAGGGGGCTACACCTTC. It yields the protein CASSQERTGGGYTF.

This clone was detected only once. The J gene is TRBJ1-5, the V gene TRBV27; D is perhaps TRBD1 (6 bases). The CDR3 is 18 residues long. The germline CDR1 and CDR2 sequences are MNHEY and SMNVEV (reference sequence). With 4 bases removed from V and 3 bases from J, the gap between germline ends came to 22 bases. The CDR3 bases are TGTGCCAGCAGTTATGAGGGGGACTTACCTTCCAACAATCAGCCCCAGCATTTT. It codes for CASSYEGDLPSNNQPQHF.

The chain is built from TRBV27 and TRBJ1-2; 8 bases align to TRBD1. The germline gives CDR1 MNHEY, CDR2 SMNVEV (reference sequence). V lost 6 bases, J lost 3 bases, and 6 bases stayed unmatched. This CDR3 has 14 residues. CDR3 sequence reads: CASSGQGAYYGYTF. Here the CDR3 DNA reads TGTGCCAGCAGCGGACAGGGAGCTTACTATGGCTACACCTTC.

V and J are TRBV28 and TRBJ1-5; 9 bases are a match to TRBD1. Germline CDR1 MDHEN, CDR2 SYDVKM. V was clipped by 6 bases and J by 4 bases; unmatched bases: 4. The length of the CDR3 is 14 residues. For the CDR3, the DNA is TGTGCCAGCAGGGGGACAGGGAAGAATCAGCCCCAGCATTTT. Its translation is CASRGTGKNQPQHF. The whole variable domain, remainder taken from reference TRBV28 and TRBJ1-5, is DVKVTQSSRYLVKRTGEKVFLECVQDMDHENMFWYRQDPGLGLRLIYFSYDVKMKEKGDIPEGYSVSREKKERFSLILESASTNQTSMYLCASRGTGKNQPQHFGDGTRLSIL.

CDR3 region: CAISPVGNQPQHF. CDR3 DNA: TGTGCCATCAGTCCGGTAGGCAATCAGCCCCAGCATTTT. The chain couples TRBV10-3 to TRBJ1-5; D remains ambiguous. V lost 5 bases and J 2 bases, leaving 7 bases between the germline ends. CDR1 ENHRY and CDR2 SYGVKD come from the germline V gene. This CDR3 has 13 amino acids.

This clone was counted a single time. The J gene is TRBJ2-7, the V gene TRBV10-3; D could derive from TRBD1 or TRBD2 (6 bases each). Germline lookup yields CDR1 ENHRY and CDR2 SYGVKD. The CDR3 totals 14 residues. Trimming pared 6 bases from V and 0 bases from J, leaving 12 bases between. This CDR3 is CAIRTGLSSYEQYF. In DNA, the CDR3 is TGTGCCATCAGGACAGGACTAAGCTCCTACGAGCAGTACTTC.

The chain employs TRBV5-1 and TRBJ1-4, with 10 nucleotides matching TRBD1. Germline CDR1 SGHRS, CDR2 YFSETQ. The CDR3 loop spans 15 amino acids. V lost 2 bases and J lost 5; bases outside the gene matches: 3. The CDR3 is CASSFRTGGNEKLFF. The DNA for the CDR3 is TGCGCCAGCAGCTTTCGGACAGGGGGGAATGAAAAACTGTTTTTT.

V is TRBV19 and J is TRBJ2-2, with D maybe TRBD2 (5 bases). The CDR3 runs to 16 residues. V was cut by 7 bases and J by 0 bases, with 15 bases left in between. Germline values: CDR1 LNHDA, CDR2 SQIVND (reference sequence). The CDR3: CASTSPTKANTGELFF. CDR3 sequence (DNA): TGTGCCAGTACGTCTCCGACTAAGGCGAACACCGGGGAGCTGTTTTTT.

The genes are TRBV6-1 and TRBJ1-6; no clear D gene. This CDR3 has 15 residues. Germline V lookup: CDR1 MNHNS, CDR2 SASEGT. The V end lost 3 bases, the J end lost 0 bases, and 6 bases lay between the germline ends. CDR3 coding DNA: TGTGCCAGCAGTGAGAGGAGCTCCTATAATTCACCCCTCCACTTT. It yields the protein CASSERSSYNSPLHF.

The table lists this clone with a few counts. This sequence joins TRBV6-5 and TRBJ1-2; D not resolved. In germline, CDR1 is MNHEY, CDR2 SVGAGI. V dropped 0 bases and J dropped 7 bases, with 12 bases sitting between them. The length of the CDR3 is 14 residues. Here the CDR3 reads CASSYSRAPVGYTF. CDR3 nucleotides: TGTGCCAGCAGTTACTCGAGAGCACCAGTTGGCTACACCTTC.

This sequence joins TRBV6-6 and TRBJ2-1, with 10 bases that match TRBD2. This CDR3 contains 15 residues. The V gene end was trimmed by 1 base and the J gene end by 8 bases; junction bases not matched to a gene: 5. Germline assignment: CDR1 MNHNY and CDR2 SVGAGI (reference sequence). CDR3 sequence: CASSYLAGGTDEQFF. CDR3 nucleotide sequence: TGTGCCAGCAGTTACTTAGCGGGAGGAACTGATGAGCAGTTCTTC.

V usage is TRBV4-1 and J usage is TRBJ1-2; TRBD1 is a possible D gene (6 bases). Trimming removed 0 bases from V and 4 bases from J, with 15 bases in between. Germline loops: CDR1 MGHRA, CDR2 YSYEKL. This CDR3 is 16 amino acids long. CDR3 amino acids: CASSQDRTQGTYGYTF. The CDR3 region has the DNA TGCGCCAGCAGCCAAGATCGCACACAGGGCACCTATGGCTACACCTTC.

The chain recombines TRBV27 with TRBJ2-7, with 7 bases that match TRBD1. CDR3 size: 15 residues. Germline V lookup: CDR1 MNHEY, CDR2 SMNVEV (reference sequence). The V and J ends lost 3 bases and 4 bases, in that order; junction bases with no gene match: 9. CDR3: CASSLRTGEFYEQYF. As DNA, the CDR3 is TGTGCCAGCAGTTTGAGGACAGGAGAGTTTTACGAGCAGTACTTC.